These 23 T cell receptor beta chains were all obtained from the same sample, sequenced in a study of shared clonotypes between healthy human individuals. Profiled with immunoSEQ multiplex PCR; TCRdb holds only in-frame clones, not every one. The data contain around 1,900,000 clones, over 85% of them singletons. The naive CD8 subset, CD45RO-negative cells positively selected for CCR7, excluded terminally differentiated effector memory CD45RA+ cells. Sequencing used naive CD8+ T cells from PBMCs. The receptors come from a man aged 18 to 29 in good health. Some clones in this sample may be carry-over from other donors' samples.

The gene calls are TRBV28 and TRBJ2-6; 9 nucleotides line up with TRBD1. The CDR3 spans 18 residues. The germline gives CDR1 MDHEN, CDR2 SYDVKM. The ends lost 6 bases at V and 4 bases at J; junction bases unmatched: 13. CDR3 sequence: CASSRTRTGDLGANVLTF. The DNA for the CDR3 is TGTGCCAGCAGCCGCACGAGGACAGGGGATCTCGGGGCCAACGTCCTGACTTTC.

The J gene is TRBJ2-6, the V gene TRBV9, with 10 bases identical to TRBD2. Germline values: CDR1 SGDLS, CDR2 YYNGEE. Trimming removed 0 bases from V and 1 base from J; junction bases left unmatched: 4. This CDR3 has 18 residues. CDR3 residues: CASSVGIAGGSGANVLTF. The CDR3 region has the DNA TGTGCCAGCAGCGTAGGGATAGCGGGAGGATCTGGGGCCAACGTCCTGACTTTC.

This clone has just one count. The same CDR3 can be traced to other DNA sequences in this sample. The chain links TRBV19 to TRBJ2-7; TRBD1 matches at 7 bases. The J segment lost 3 bases and the V segment lost 3 bases, leaving 2 bases of the junction unmatched. Germline CDR1 reads LNHDA; CDR2 reads SQIVND (reference sequence). The CDR3 loop spans 13 amino acids. CDR3: CASSIWTGYEQYF. CDR3 sequence (DNA): TGTGCCAGTAGTATTTGGACAGGCTACGAGCAGTACTTC.

The chain recombines TRBV9 with TRBJ1-3; D ambiguous. From germline, CDR1 is SGDLS and CDR2 YYNGEE. This CDR3 spans 15 amino acids. V shed 3 bases and J shed 0 bases, with 10 bases lying between them. The CDR3 here is CASSGLESSGNTIYF. CDR3 in DNA: TGTGCCAGCAGCGGGTTAGAGAGCTCTGGAAACACCATATATTTT.

About this clone: The sample has other DNA sequences that encode this CDR3 too. V and J are TRBV7-9 and TRBJ1-2; 8 positions match TRBD1. Germline CDR1 is SEHNR and CDR2 is FQNEAQ (reference sequence). The CDR3 loop spans 14 amino acids. Trimming took 5 bases from V and 6 from J; bases not matched to a gene: 8. DNA for the CDR3: TGTGCCAGCAGCCAAGGACAGGGAGTGGATGGCTACACCTTC. Its protein is CASSQGQGVDGYTF.

Concerning this clone itself: Different DNA sequences within this sample yield the same CDR3. The genes are TRBV19 and TRBJ2-7; 8 bases match TRBD2. The CDR3 is made up of 12 amino acids. Per the germline V gene, CDR1 is LNHDA and CDR2 is SQIVND (reference sequence). With V trimmed by 5 bases and J by 3 bases, 0 bases remained unmatched. The CDR3 spells CASSAGGYEQYF. The CDR3 nucleotides are TGTGCCAGTAGTGCGGGAGGCTACGAGCAGTACTTC.

This clone was seen a handful of times. Other DNA sequences in this specimen translate into the identical CDR3. CDR3 DNA sequence: TGTGCCAGCAGCGTTGGACAGGGGGTTAACACTGAAGCTTTCTTT. Amino acids: CASSVGQGVNTEAFF. The gene calls are TRBV9 and TRBJ1-1, with TRBD1 matching over 10 bases. V lost 2 bases and J lost 2; bases outside the gene matches: 3. This CDR3 region has 15 residues. Germline V gene data show CDR1 as SGDLS and CDR2 as YYNGEE. The variable domain in full, with the rest retrieved from reference TRBV9 and TRBJ1-1, is DSGVTQTPKHLITATGQRVTLRCSPRSGDLSVYWYQQSLDQGLQFLIQYYNGEERAKGNILERFSAQQFPDLHSELNLSSLELGDSALYFCASSVGQGVNTEAFFGQGTRLTVV.

The chain joins TRBV7-6 to TRBJ2-1; the D is unclear. Trimming pared 4 bases from V and 5 bases from J, leaving 18 bases between. The CDR3 sequence is 16 residues long. Germline V gives CDR1 SGHVS, CDR2 FNYEAQ. The chain's CDR3 is CASSSTPRGNNNEQFF. The CDR3 bases are TGTGCCAGCAGCTCAACCCCCCGTGGAAATAACAATGAGCAGTTCTTC.

The genes are TRBV13 and TRBJ1-1; D gene uncertain. The V end lost 2 bases, the J end lost 8 bases, and 6 bases lay between the germline ends. The germline gives CDR1 PRHDT, CDR2 FYEKMQ (reference sequence). The CDR3 totals 11 residues. CDR3 DNA sequence: TGTGCCAGCAGCTTACGCGAGGAAGCTTTCTTT. It encodes CASSLREEAFF.

The chain is built from TRBV7-6 and TRBJ1-4, with 8 bases identical to TRBD1. After removal of 5 bases from V and 4 bases from J, the junction contained 12 bases not matched to a gene. CDR1 and CDR2 (germline): SGHVS, FNYEAQ. The CDR3 is made up of 17 amino acids. CDR3: CASSLGQGVEYNEKLFF. For the CDR3, the DNA is TGTGCCAGCAGCCTAGGACAGGGAGTGGAGTATAATGAAAAACTGTTTTTT.

The chain couples TRBV7-9 to TRBJ2-1; TRBD1 or TRBD2 may be the D gene (5 bases each). This CDR3 comprises 9 residues. The V and J ends lost 8 bases and 10 bases respectively, with 6 bases between them. The V gene's germline CDR1 is SEHNR and CDR2 FQNEAQ (reference sequence). CDR3: CASGTEQFF. DNA of the CDR3: TGTGCCAGCGGGACCGAGCAGTTCTTC.

The chain is built from TRBV7-2 and TRBJ1-2, with unresolved D. The germline V gene has CDR1 SGHTA and CDR2 FQGNSA. This CDR3 has 16 residues. V lost 2 bases to trimming and J lost 4 bases, with 17 bases between them. The CDR3 loop is CASSLFIDQASYGYTF. CDR3 nucleotide sequence: TGTGCCAGCAGCTTATTTATTGACCAGGCCTCCTATGGCTACACCTTC. The whole variable domain, filled in from reference TRBV7-2 and TRBJ1-2, reads GAGVSQSPSNKVTEKGKDVELRCDPISGHTALYWYRQSLGQGLEFLIYFQGNSAPDKSGLPSDRFSAERTGGSVSTLTIQRTQQEDSAVYLCASSLFIDQASYGYTFGSGTRLTVV.

This chain connects TRBV4-1 to TRBJ2-5, with D hard to call. The DNA end is a closer match to TRBJ2-7, so the J assignment may be wrong. The CDR3 runs to 13 residues. CDR1 is MGHRA, CDR2 YSYEKL, per germline. CDR3 in amino acids: CASSQEGSYEQYF. The CDR3 coding sequence is TGCGCCAGCAGCCAAGAGGGTTCCTACGAGCAGTACTTC.

Here the CDR3 reads CASSAQGLTGELFF. The CDR3 nucleotides are TGTGCCAGCAGTGCGCAGGGGCTCACCGGGGAGCTGTTTTTT. J is TRBJ2-2 and V is TRBV6-5, with D possibly TRBD1 on 6 matching bases. There are 14 residues in the CDR3. Germline V gives CDR1 MNHEY, CDR2 SVGAGI. V shed 5 bases and J shed 4 bases, with 11 bases lying between them.

This clone was detected only once. The rearrangement links TRBV25-1 to TRBJ2-7; D unresolved. The V gene's germline CDR1 is MGHDK and CDR2 SYGVNS. The V gene lost 6 bases and the J gene lost 0 bases, with 9 bases spanning the gap. The CDR3 is 13 residues long. CDR3 sequence: CASRSDSSYEQYF. In DNA form, the CDR3 reads TGTGCCAGCAGAAGCGATTCCTCCTACGAGCAGTACTTC.

The chain carries TRBV7-9 and TRBJ2-3, with a weak D call TRBD1 (6 bases). Trimming took 5 bases from V and 0 from J, leaving 18 bases between them. This CDR3 has 17 amino acids. The germline CDR1 and CDR2 sequences are SEHNR and FQNEAQ (reference sequence). CDR3 coding DNA: TGTGCCAGCAGCCGCCGGGACACCACCCCTAGCACAGATACGCAGTATTTT. Its translation is CASSRRDTTPSTDTQYF.

The chain has TRBV28 and TRBJ1-3, with D unclear. The CDR3 loop spans 15 amino acids. Trimming shortened V by 2 bases and J by 4 bases, and 12 bases separated the two germline ends. Germline V CDR1 and CDR2: MDHEN, SYDVKM. CDR3 nucleotides: TGTGCCAGCAGTTTACACAGACGGGGAGGAAACACCATATATTTT. Its translation: CASSLHRRGGNTIYF.

The genes are TRBV7-6 and TRBJ2-1, with TRBD2 matching over 12 bases. CDR3 length: 15 amino acids. The germline CDR1 and CDR2 sequences are SGHVS and FNYEAQ. After removal of 5 bases from V and 3 bases from J, the junction contained 2 bases not matched to a gene. CDR3 nucleotides: TGTGCCAGCAGCCCTAGCGGGAGGGTCTACAATGAGCAGTTCTTC. Amino acid sequence: CASSPSGRVYNEQFF. The variable domain in full, with the rest retrieved from reference TRBV7-6 and TRBJ2-1, is GAGVSQSPRYKVTKRGQDVALRCDPISGHVSLYWYRQALGQGPEFLTYFNYEAQQDKSGLPNDRFSAERPEGSISTLTIQRTEQRDSAMYRCASSPSGRVYNEQFFGPGTRLTVL.

The J gene is TRBJ2-7, the V gene TRBV7-3; D is possibly TRBD1 (6 bases). The CDR3 covers 16 residues. Trimming shortened V by 5 bases and J by 2 bases, and 19 bases separated the two germline ends. CDR1 SGHTA and CDR2 FQGTGA come from the germline V gene. CDR3 bases: TGTGCCAGCAGCCCCCTTGGGGGCAGAACCCCCTACGAGCAGTACTTC. This gives the protein CASSPLGGRTPYEQYF.

This chain uses TRBV10-1 with TRBJ2-7; D unresolved. The V end was cut by 0 bases, the J end by 3 bases, with 15 bases between. The CDR3 is 16 residues long. In germline, CDR1 is WNHNN, CDR2 SYGVQD (reference sequence). The CDR3, as DNA: TGCGCCAGCAGTGAGTCGAGATTAACCAAAGGCTACGAGCAGTACTTC. Its protein product is CASSESRLTKGYEQYF.

The chain carries TRBV6-1 and TRBJ2-7, with 12 bases aligning to TRBD2. Germline loops: CDR1 MNHNS, CDR2 SASEGT. J lost 1 base, V lost 0 bases, and 7 bases had no gene match. The CDR3 extends over 18 amino acids. The CDR3 nucleotides are TGTGCCAGCAGTGAAGCTCTGACTAGCGGGAGACCGTCCTACGAGCAGTACTTC. Translation: CASSEALTSGRPSYEQYF.

This rearrangement joins TRBV28 to TRBJ2-6; weak D call: TRBD2 (6 bases). From germline, CDR1 is MDHEN and CDR2 SYDVKM. The ends were cut back, 4 bases at V and 1 base at J, with 17 bases in the middle. The CDR3 is 18 residues long. The chain's CDR3 is CASSSPTGGRSGANVLTF. The CDR3 region has the DNA TGTGCCAGCAGTTCCCCGACCGGAGGGAGGTCTGGGGCCAACGTCCTGACTTTC.

V gene TRBV9 combines with J gene TRBJ2-4; no clear D gene. Germline V CDR1 and CDR2: SGDLS, YYNGEE. V was shortened by 4 bases and J by 2 bases, with 1 base between the two germline ends. The CDR3 loop spans 11 amino acids. The CDR3, as DNA: TGTGCCAGCAGCTCCAAAAACATTCAGTACTTC. Translation: CASSSKNIQYF.